This passage covers 12 T cell receptor beta chains from one sample sequenced in a study of OX40 agonist ivuxolimab in advanced cancers. Using immunoSEQ multiplex PCR, the repertoire was profiled, and TCRdb retains in-frame clones only, with some absent. The data contain over 80,000 clones, around 90% of them singletons. The specimen comprised CD4+ or CD8+ T cells sorted from blood, sampled in a trial of the OX40 agonist ivuxolimab. Source of these receptors: an adult with an advanced solid tumor such as melanoma, head and neck, liver or kidney cancer.

The gene calls are TRBV7-9 and TRBJ2-5, with TRBD2 matching 13 bases. The CDR3 consists of 16 residues. CDR1 is SEHNR and CDR2 is FQNEAQ in the germline V gene (reference sequence). J lost 5 bases, V lost 3 bases, and 6 bases had no gene match. The CDR3 DNA sequence: TGTGCCAGCAGCTTTCTGGGGACTAGCGGGACGGAGACCCAGTACTTC. Amino acids: CASSFLGTSGTETQYF.

The V and J genes are TRBV19 and TRBJ1-6; D gene unclear. V was clipped by 5 bases and J by 6 bases, with 20 bases between them. The CDR3 has 17 amino acids. CDR1 and CDR2 from the germline V gene are LNHDA and SQIVND (reference sequence). The CDR3 DNA follows: TGTGCCAGTAGTCCGCCCAAGACCGGCAGTTTTAATTCACCCCTCCACTTT. This encodes CASSPPKTGSFNSPLHF.

V and J are TRBV21-1 and TRBJ2-2; TRBD2 is the table's D call, not checked against the DNA. TRBV21-1 is shown as a pseudogene. CDR3 length equals 20 residues. This CDR3 reads CASSKDPLTGTRPYTGELFF. The DNA of the CDR3 is TGTGCCAGCAGCAAGGACCCCCTGACAGGGACTAGACCCTACACCGGGGAGCTGTTTTTT.

The chain carries TRBV28 and TRBJ1-5, with 7 bases aligning to TRBD1. The CDR3 is made up of 15 amino acids. Per germline, CDR1 MDHEN and CDR2 SYDVKM. With 6 bases clipped from V and 7 bases from J, the junction kept 12 bases outside the gene matches. CDR3 in amino acids: CASSLPRGRGQPQHF. CDR3 nucleotides: TGTGCCAGCAGCCTCCCGAGGGGGCGGGGGCAGCCCCAGCATTTT. The full variable domain, with the rest looked up from reference TRBV28 and TRBJ1-5, is DVKVTQSSRYLVKRTGEKVFLECVQDMDHENMFWYRQDPGLGLRLIYFSYDVKMKEKGDIPEGYSVSREKKERFSLILESASTNQTSMYLCASSLPRGRGQPQHFGDGTRLSIL.

The chain links TRBV7-2 to TRBJ2-5; 8 positions agree with TRBD2. The CDR3 runs 14 residues. J gave up 5 bases and V 2 bases, and 4 bases lay outside the gene matches. Per germline, CDR1 SGHTA and CDR2 FQGNSA. Here the CDR3 DNA reads TGTGCCAGCAGCTTATCCGGGACTAGGGAGACCCAGTACTTC. Amino acid sequence: CASSLSGTRETQYF.

This clone was detected many times. J is TRBJ2-2 and V is TRBV10-3; 10 positions agree with TRBD2. The CDR3 length is 16 residues. Germline V gives CDR1 ENHRY, CDR2 SYGVKD. With V trimmed by 7 bases and J by 6 bases, 11 bases remained unmatched. The CDR3 DNA is TGTGCCATCAAAACTCTAGCGGGAGTAAGGGCCGGGGAGCTGTTTTTT. Translation: CAIKTLAGVRAGELFF.

The CDR3 protein is CASSLGQYEQYF. The CDR3 region has the DNA TGTGCCAGCAGCCTCGGACAGTACGAGCAGTACTTC. V and J are TRBV7-2 and TRBJ2-7, with D possibly TRBD1 on 6 matching bases. From germline, CDR1 is SGHTA and CDR2 FQGNSA. The V gene lost 5 bases and the J gene lost 4 bases, with 9 bases spanning the gap. This CDR3 contains 12 residues.

The gene calls are TRBV28 and TRBJ2-3, with D possibly being TRBD1 or TRBD2 (6 bases each). Trimming stripped 5 bases from V and 3 bases from J, with 9 bases between. Germline CDR1 MDHEN, CDR2 SYDVKM. The CDR3 spans 13 residues. The CDR3 nucleotides are TGTGCCAGCAGTGAGGGGGGAACAGATACGCAGTATTTT. Amino acid sequence: CASSEGGTDTQYF.

V and J are TRBV6-4 and TRBJ2-2; D possibly uses TRBD1 or TRBD2 (5 bases each). Trimming took off 5 bases at V and 2 bases at J, with 15 bases between the two ends. The CDR3 sequence is 16 residues long. The V gene's germline CDR1 is MRHNA and CDR2 SNTAGT. Here the CDR3 DNA reads TGTGCCAGCAGTACTCCCGGGGCGATCAACACCGGGGAGCTGTTTTTT. It is translated as CASSTPGAINTGELFF.

V and J are TRBV7-2 and TRBJ1-2; perhaps TRBD1 as D (6 bases). CDR1 SGHTA and CDR2 FQGNSA come from the germline V gene. V gave up 3 bases and J gave up 3 bases, with 11 bases separating them. This CDR3 contains 14 residues. CDR3 loop: CASSLQGQDYGYTF. The CDR3 DNA reads TGTGCCAGCAGCTTGCAGGGGCAGGACTATGGCTACACCTTC.

The rearrangement links TRBV28 to TRBJ1-1; D possibly corresponds to TRBD1 (5 bases). The CDR3 spans 15 residues. The germline V and J ends were trimmed by 6 bases and 2 bases, with 16 bases remaining between them. Germline CDR1 MDHEN, CDR2 SYDVKM. CDR3 sequence (DNA): TGTGCCAGCAGGTCCTGGGGTGGGGGAAACACTGAAGCTTTCTTT. Protein product: CASRSWGGGNTEAFF.

The chain is built from TRBV28 and TRBJ2-7; 9 nucleotides line up with TRBD2. Germline values: CDR1 MDHEN, CDR2 SYDVKM. The junction had 8 bases not matched to a gene; V was cut back by 5 bases and J by 0 bases. The CDR3 has 16 amino acids. The CDR3, as DNA: TGTGCCAGCAGTCCCACAGCGGGAGGCCTCTCCTACGAGCAGTACTTC. Its translation: CASSPTAGGLSYEQYF.